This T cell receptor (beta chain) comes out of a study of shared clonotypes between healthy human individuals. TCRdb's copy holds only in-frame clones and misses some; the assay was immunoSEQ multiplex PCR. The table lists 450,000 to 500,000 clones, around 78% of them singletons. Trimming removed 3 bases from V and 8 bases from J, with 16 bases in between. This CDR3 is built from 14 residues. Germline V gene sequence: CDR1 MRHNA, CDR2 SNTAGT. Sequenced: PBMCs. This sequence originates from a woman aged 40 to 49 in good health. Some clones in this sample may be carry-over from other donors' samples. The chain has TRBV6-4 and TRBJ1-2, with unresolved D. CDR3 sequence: CASSDQAGSGGYTF. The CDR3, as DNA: TGTGCCAGCAGTGATCAAGCCGGGTCCGGGGGCTACACCTTC.